The 10 T cell receptor beta chains given below trace back to one sample, sequenced in a study of blood T cell repertoires in COVID-19. The assay was immunoSEQ multiplex PCR, and TCRdb's table has in-frame clones only and misses some. Of 88,000 or so clones in the sample, around 79% were seen once. Sequencing was performed on peripheral blood. The receptor set was obtained from a human donor in a cohort sampled during active COVID-19.

J is TRBJ2-3 and V is TRBV3-1 (or the pseudogene TRBV3-2), with a weak D call TRBD1 (6 bases). The germline CDR1 and CDR2 sequences are LGHDT and YNNKEL (reference sequence). Trimming left V 2 bases short and J 5 bases short, with 14 bases between. The CDR3 contains 15 residues. The CDR3 bases are TGTGCCAGCAGCCAACCTATGGACAGTCAAGATACGCAGTATTTT. Amino acid sequence: CASSQPMDSQDTQYF.

The chain's CDR3 is CATSPSGVYGYTF. The CDR3 DNA reads as TGTGCCACAAGCCCTTCCGGGGTCTATGGCTACACCTTC. This chain uses TRBV28 with TRBJ1-2; D is ambiguous. CDR1 and CDR2 (germline): MDHEN, SYDVKM. V lost 10 bases to trimming and J lost 4 bases, with 16 bases between them. CDR3 length: 13 residues.

The chain carries TRBV19 and TRBJ2-4, with 9 positions matching TRBD1. In germline, CDR1 is LNHDA, CDR2 SQIVND (reference sequence). The V and J ends lost 3 bases and 7 bases, in that order; junction bases with no gene match: 4. CDR3 length: 14 amino acids. The CDR3 spells CASSIPTGGNIQYF. The CDR3 coding sequence is TGTGCCAGTAGTATCCCGACAGGGGGGAACATTCAGTACTTC.

This chain links TRBV5-6 with TRBJ1-1; D remains unclear. The CDR3 consists of 14 residues. Trimming cost V 5 bases and J 3 bases, with 14 bases left between them. Germline V CDR1 and CDR2: SGHDT, YYEEEE. CDR3 residues: CASRRRESDTEAFF. The CDR3 DNA is TGTGCCAGCAGACGCCGCGAGTCGGACACTGAAGCTTTCTTT.

The chain links TRBV6-2 or TRBV6-3 to TRBJ1-1; 9 nucleotides agree with TRBD1. Per germline, CDR1 MNHEY and CDR2 SVGEGT. V trimming: 5 bases; J trimming: 1 base; junction bases outside the gene matches: 5. The CDR3 extends over 15 amino acids. The CDR3 bases are TGTGCCAGCAGTCAAAGACAGGGGGAGAACACTGAAGCTTTCTTT. Encoded protein: CASSQRQGENTEAFF.

The chain is built from TRBV6-2 or TRBV6-3 and TRBJ1-5, with D possibly matching TRBD1 (5 bases). The CDR3 runs to 17 residues. V was clipped by 0 bases and J by 2 bases, with 14 bases between them. Germline CDR1 MNHEY, CDR2 SVGEGT. The CDR3 DNA reads as TGTGCCAGCAGTTACTCGCAGGGATCTACGGGCAATCAGCCCCAGCATTTT. Translating gives CASSYSQGSTGNQPQHF.

This chain joins TRBV15 and TRBJ2-7, with D unclear. Trimming left V 0 bases short and J 4 bases short, with 7 bases between. This CDR3 comprises 13 residues. Germline V lookup: CDR1 LNHNV, CDR2 YYDKDF (reference sequence). The CDR3 DNA reads as TGTGCCACCAGCAGAGATTTCGGGTACGAGCAGTACTTC. Translation: CATSRDFGYEQYF.

This chain links TRBV14 with TRBJ2-1; 11 bases are a match to TRBD2. This CDR3 spans 17 amino acids. V lost 2 bases, J lost 6 bases, and 9 bases stayed unmatched. Per the germline V gene, CDR1 is SGHDN and CDR2 is FVKESK. The CDR3 sequence: CASSQRLAGGFLNEQFF. For the CDR3, the DNA is TGTGCCAGCAGCCAACGGCTAGCGGGAGGCTTTCTCAATGAGCAGTTCTTC. Combining the CDR3 with reference TRBV14 and TRBJ2-1 gives the whole variable domain EAGVTQFPSHSVIEKGQTVTLRCDPISGHDNLYWYRRVMGKEIKFLLHFVKESKQDESGMPNNRFLAERTGGTYSTLKVQPAELEDSGVYFCASSQRLAGGFLNEQFFGPGTRLTVL.

V gene TRBV5-1 combines with J gene TRBJ1-6; 10 bases are a match to TRBD1. The CDR3 is 14 residues long. With 2 bases clipped from V and 8 bases from J, the junction kept 1 base outside the gene matches. CDR1 is SGHRS and CDR2 is YFSETQ in the germline V gene. CDR3 sequence: CASSFGTGDSPLHF. CDR3 nucleotides: TGCGCCAGCAGCTTTGGGACAGGGGATTCACCCCTCCACTTT. Together with reference TRBV5-1 and TRBJ1-6, the CDR3 gives the full variable domain: KAGVTQTPRYLIKTRGQQVTLSCSPISGHRSVSWYQQTPGQGLQFLFEYFSETQRNKGNFPGRFSGRQFSNSRSEMNVSTLELGDSALYLCASSFGTGDSPLHFGNGTRLTVT.

The rearrangement joins TRBV7-9 to TRBJ2-3, with 8 bases that match TRBD1. Germline CDR1 reads SEHNR; CDR2 reads FQNEAQ (reference sequence). V was pared by 1 base and J by 6 bases, with 9 bases of the junction left unmatched. CDR3 length: 16 residues. The DNA of the CDR3 is TGTGCCAGCAGCTTAGTTGCTGGACAGGGCTTTGATACGCAGTATTTT. Residues: CASSLVAGQGFDTQYF.